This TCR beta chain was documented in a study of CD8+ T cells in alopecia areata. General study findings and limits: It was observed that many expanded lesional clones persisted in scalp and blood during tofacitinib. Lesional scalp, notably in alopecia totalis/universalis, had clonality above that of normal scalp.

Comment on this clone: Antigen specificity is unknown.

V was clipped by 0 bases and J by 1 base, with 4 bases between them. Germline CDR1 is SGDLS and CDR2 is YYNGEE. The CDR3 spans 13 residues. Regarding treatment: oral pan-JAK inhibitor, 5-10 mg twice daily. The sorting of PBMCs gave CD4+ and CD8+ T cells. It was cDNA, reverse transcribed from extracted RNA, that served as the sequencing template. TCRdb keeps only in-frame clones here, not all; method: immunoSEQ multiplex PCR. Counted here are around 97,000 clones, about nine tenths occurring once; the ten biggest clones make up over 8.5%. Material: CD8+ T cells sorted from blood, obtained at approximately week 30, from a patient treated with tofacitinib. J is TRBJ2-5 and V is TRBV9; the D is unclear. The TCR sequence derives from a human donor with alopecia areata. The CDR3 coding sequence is TGTGCCAGCAGCGTAGGTACCCAAGAGACCCAGTACTTC. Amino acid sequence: CASSVGTQETQYF.